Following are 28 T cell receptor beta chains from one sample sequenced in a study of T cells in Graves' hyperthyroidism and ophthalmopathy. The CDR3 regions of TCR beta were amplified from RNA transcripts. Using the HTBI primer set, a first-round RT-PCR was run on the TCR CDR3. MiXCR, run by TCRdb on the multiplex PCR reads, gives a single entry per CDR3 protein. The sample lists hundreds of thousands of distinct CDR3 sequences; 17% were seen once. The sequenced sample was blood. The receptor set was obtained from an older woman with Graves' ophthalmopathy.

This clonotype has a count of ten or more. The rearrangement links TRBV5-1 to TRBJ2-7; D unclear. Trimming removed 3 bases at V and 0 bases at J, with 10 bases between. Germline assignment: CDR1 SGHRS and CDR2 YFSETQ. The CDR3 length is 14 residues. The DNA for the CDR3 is TGCGCCAGCAGCTCATCGGGTCGCTCCTACGAGCAGTACTTC. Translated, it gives CASSSSGRSYEQYF.

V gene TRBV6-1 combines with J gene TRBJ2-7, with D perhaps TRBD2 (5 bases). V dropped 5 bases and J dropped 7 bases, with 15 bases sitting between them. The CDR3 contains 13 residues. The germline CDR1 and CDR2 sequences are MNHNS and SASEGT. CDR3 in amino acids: CASSRTSAWEQYF. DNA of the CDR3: TGTGCCAGCAGTCGGACTTCCGCCTGGGAGCAGTACTTC.

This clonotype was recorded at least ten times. CDR3 sequence reads: CASSLGTGISLTNEKLFF. CDR3 DNA sequence: TGTGCCAGCAGCCTCGGGACAGGGATTTCGTTAACTAATGAAAAACTGTTTTTT. V and J are TRBV12-3 or TRBV12-4 and TRBJ1-4; 9 bases fit TRBD1. The CDR3 extends over 18 amino acids. Germline trimming cut 6 bases from V and 1 base from J; bases unmatched to any gene: 12.

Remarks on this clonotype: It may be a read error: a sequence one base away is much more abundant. The DNA of the CDR3 is TGTGCCAGCAGCTTGGAGTGGGGGCGAGATGGAAGCACCATATATTTT. It yields the protein CASSLEWGRDGSTIYF. The chain uses TRBV5-5 and TRBJ1-3, with D tentatively TRBD1 (6 bases). Germline CDR1 and CDR2: SGHKS and YYEKEE (reference sequence). This CDR3 contains 16 residues.

DNA of the CDR3: TGTGCCACCAGCTTTTCTCCTGGTACGCAGTATTTT. Its translation: CATSFSPGTQYF. This chain joins TRBV15 and TRBJ2-3; D gene uncertain. This CDR3 has 12 amino acids. Germline loops: CDR1 LNHNV, CDR2 YYDKDF (reference sequence). V lost 5 bases, J lost 8 bases, and 11 bases lay in between.

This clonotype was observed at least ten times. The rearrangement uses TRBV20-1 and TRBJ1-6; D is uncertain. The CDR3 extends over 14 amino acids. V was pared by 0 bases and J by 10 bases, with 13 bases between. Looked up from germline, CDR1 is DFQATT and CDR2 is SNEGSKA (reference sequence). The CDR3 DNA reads TGCAGTGCTAGAGATGGGTCGGGGAGCTCACCCCTCCACTTT. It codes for CSARDGSGSSPLHF.

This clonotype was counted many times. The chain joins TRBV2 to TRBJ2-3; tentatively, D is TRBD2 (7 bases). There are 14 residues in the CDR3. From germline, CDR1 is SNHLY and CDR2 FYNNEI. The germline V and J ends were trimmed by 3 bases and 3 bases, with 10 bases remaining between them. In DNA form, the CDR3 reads TGTGCCAGCAGTGACAGGGGAGGGACAGATACGCAGTATTTT. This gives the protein CASSDRGGTDTQYF.

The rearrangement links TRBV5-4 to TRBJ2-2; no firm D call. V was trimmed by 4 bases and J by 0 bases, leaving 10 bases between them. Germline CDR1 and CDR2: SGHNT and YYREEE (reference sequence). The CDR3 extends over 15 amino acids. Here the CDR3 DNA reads TGTGCCAGCAGCCCACCCAATTCGAACACCGGGGAGCTGTTTTTT. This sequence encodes CASSPPNSNTGELFF.

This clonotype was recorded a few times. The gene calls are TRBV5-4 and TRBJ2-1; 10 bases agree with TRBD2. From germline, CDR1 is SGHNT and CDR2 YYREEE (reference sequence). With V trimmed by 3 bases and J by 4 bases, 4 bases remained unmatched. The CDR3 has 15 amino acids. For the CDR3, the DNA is TGTGCCAGCAGCTCACTAGCGGGACAGTACAATGAGCAGTTCTTC. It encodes CASSSLAGQYNEQFF.

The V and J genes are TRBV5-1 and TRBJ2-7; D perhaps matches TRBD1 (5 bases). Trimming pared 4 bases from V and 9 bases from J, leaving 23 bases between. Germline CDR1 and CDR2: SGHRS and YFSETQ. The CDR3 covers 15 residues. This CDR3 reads CASSGVTGDSEPQYF. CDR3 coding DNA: TGCGCCAGCAGCGGGGTAACAGGCGATTCGGAGCCGCAGTACTTC.

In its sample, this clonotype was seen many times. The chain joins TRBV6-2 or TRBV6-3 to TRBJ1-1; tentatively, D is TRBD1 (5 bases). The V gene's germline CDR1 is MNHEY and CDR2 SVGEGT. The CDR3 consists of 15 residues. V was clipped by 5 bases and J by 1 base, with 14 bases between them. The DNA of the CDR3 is TGTGCCAGCAGTGCGGGGCGCCCATGGAACACTGAAGCTTTCTTT. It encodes CASSAGRPWNTEAFF.

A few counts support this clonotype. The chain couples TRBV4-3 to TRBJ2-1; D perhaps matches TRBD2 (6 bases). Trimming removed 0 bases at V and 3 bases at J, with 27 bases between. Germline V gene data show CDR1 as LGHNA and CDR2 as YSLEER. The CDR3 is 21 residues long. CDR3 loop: CASSQEWLDTSGEPVYNEQFF. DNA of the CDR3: TGCGCCAGCAGCCAAGAATGGTTAGATACTTCGGGGGAGCCAGTCTACAATGAGCAGTTCTTC.

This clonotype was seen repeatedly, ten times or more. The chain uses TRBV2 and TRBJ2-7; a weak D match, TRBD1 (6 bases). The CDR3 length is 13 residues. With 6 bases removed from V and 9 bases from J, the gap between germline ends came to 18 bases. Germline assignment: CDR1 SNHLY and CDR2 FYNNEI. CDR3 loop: CASSALEQGRQYF. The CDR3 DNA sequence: TGTGCCAGCAGCGCCCTGGAACAGGGAAGGCAGTACTTC.

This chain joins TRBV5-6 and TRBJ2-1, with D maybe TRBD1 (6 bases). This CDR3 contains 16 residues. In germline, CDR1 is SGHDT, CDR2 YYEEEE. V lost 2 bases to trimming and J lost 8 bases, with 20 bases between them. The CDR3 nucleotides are TGTGCCAGCAGCTTACCCGCCAGGGGCCGTAACGATGAGCAGTTCTTC. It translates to CASSLPARGRNDEQFF.

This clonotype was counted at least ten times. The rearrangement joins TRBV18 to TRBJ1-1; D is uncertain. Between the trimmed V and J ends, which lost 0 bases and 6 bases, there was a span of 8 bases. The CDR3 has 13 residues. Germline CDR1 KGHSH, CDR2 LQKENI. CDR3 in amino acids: CASSPPIGPEAFF. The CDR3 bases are TGTGCCAGCTCACCACCGATAGGACCTGAAGCTTTCTTT.

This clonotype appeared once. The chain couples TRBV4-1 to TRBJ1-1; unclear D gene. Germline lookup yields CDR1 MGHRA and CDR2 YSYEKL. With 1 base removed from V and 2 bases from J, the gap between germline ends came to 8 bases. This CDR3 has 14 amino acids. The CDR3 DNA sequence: TGCGCCAGCAGCCAAGGATGGTCAAACACTGAAGCTTTCTTT. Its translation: CASSQGWSNTEAFF.

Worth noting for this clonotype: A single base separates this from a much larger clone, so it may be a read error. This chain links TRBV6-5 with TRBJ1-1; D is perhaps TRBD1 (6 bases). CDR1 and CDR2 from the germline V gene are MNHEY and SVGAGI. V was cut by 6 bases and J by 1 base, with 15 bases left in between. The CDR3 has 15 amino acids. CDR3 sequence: CASRYTSRGNTEAFF. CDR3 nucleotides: TGTGCCAGCAGATACACTTCCAGGGGGAACACTGAAGCTTTCTTT.

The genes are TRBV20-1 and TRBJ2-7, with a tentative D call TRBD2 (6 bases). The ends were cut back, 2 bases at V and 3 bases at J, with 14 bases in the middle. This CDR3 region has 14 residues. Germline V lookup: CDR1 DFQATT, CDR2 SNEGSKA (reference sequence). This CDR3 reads CSARSRDWYYEQYF. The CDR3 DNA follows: TGCAGTGCTAGATCTCGGGACTGGTACTACGAGCAGTACTTC.

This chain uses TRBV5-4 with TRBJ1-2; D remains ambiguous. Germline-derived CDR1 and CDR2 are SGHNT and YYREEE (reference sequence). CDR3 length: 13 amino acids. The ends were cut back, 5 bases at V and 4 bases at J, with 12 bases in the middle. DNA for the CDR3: TGTGCCAGCAGGCCCGACCGTAGCTATGGCTACACCTTC. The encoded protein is CASRPDRSYGYTF.

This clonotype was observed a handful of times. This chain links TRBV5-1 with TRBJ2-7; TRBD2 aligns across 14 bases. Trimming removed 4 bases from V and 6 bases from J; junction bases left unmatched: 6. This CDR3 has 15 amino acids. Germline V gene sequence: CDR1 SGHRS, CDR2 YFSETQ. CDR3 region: CASSTEGLAGAEQYF. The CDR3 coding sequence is TGCGCCAGCAGCACGGAGGGACTAGCGGGAGCCGAGCAGTACTTC.

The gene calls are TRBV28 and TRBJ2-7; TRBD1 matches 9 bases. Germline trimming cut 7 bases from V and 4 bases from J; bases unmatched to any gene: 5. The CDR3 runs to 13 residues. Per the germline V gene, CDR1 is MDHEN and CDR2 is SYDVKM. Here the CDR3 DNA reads TGTGCCAGCAAACGACAGGGGGGGTACGAGCAGTACTTC. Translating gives CASKRQGGYEQYF.

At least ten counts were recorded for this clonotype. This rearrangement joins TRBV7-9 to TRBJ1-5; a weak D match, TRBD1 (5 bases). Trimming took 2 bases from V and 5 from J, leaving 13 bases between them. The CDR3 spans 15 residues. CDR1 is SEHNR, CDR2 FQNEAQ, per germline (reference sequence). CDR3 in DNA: TGTGCCAGCAGCTTAATGGCAGGAGGGGATCAGCCCCAGCATTTT. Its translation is CASSLMAGGDQPQHF.

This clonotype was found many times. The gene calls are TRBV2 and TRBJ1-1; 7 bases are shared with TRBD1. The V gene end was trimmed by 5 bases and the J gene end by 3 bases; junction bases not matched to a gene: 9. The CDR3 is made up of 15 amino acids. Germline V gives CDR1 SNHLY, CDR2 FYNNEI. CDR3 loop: CASSPLRGEDTEAFF. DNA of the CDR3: TGTGCCAGCAGTCCCCTCAGGGGGGAGGACACTGAAGCTTTCTTT.

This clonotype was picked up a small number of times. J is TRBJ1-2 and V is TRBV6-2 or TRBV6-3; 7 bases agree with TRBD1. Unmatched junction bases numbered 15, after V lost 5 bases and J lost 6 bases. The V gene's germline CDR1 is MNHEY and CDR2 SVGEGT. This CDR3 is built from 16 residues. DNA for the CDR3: TGTGCCAGCAGTCGCCGGGACAGTCGACAGTCGCATGGCTACACCTTC. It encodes CASSRRDSRQSHGYTF.

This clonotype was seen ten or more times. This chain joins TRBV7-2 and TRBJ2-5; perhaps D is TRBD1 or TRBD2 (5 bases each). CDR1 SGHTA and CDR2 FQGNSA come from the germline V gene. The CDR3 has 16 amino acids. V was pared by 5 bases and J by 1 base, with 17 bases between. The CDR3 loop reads CASSILRVRGQETQYF. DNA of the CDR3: TGTGCCAGCAGCATACTCAGGGTACGGGGCCAAGAGACCCAGTACTTC.

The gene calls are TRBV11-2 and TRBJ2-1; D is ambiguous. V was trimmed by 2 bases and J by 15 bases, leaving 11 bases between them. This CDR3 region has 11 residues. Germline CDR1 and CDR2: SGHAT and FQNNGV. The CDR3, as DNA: TGTGCCAGCAGCTTATTAACTTCCTGGTTCTTC. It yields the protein CASSLLTSWFF.

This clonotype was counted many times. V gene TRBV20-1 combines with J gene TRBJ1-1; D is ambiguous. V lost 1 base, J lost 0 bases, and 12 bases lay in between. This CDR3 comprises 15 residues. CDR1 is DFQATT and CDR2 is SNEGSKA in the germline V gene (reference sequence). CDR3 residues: CSARVYTDLNTEAFF. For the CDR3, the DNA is TGCAGTGCTAGAGTCTACACCGACCTGAACACTGAAGCTTTCTTT.

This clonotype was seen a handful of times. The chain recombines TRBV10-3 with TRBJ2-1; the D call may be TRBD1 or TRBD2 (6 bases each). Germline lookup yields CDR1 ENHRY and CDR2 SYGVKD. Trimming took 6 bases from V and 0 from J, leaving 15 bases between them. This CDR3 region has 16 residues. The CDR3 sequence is CAIRGGQGSSYNEQFF. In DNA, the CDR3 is TGTGCCATCAGGGGGGGCCAGGGGAGCTCCTACAATGAGCAGTTCTTC.